This T cell receptor (beta chain) is drawn from a study of sequential checkpoint blockade in melanoma. Here immunoSEQ multiplex PCR was the method, and the copy in TCRdb shows in-frame clones only, minus some. The data contain 25,000 to 30,000 clones, around 80% of them singletons. The treatment: randomized to nivolumab then ipilimumab (arm A) or the reverse (arm B). The CDR3 has 15 amino acids. The V gene lost 3 bases and the J gene lost 3 bases, with 15 bases spanning the gap. CDR1 and CDR2 from the germline V gene are SGDLS and YYNGEE. The source material was CD8+ T cells sorted from blood (inferred from file names), sampled from a patient given nivolumab and ipilimumab in sequence. The TCR comes from a human donor with melanoma. The chain links TRBV9 to TRBJ1-2; no firm D call. This chain's CDR3 is CASSATQWVDYGYTF. Written as DNA, the CDR3 is TGTGCCAGCAGCGCGACACAGTGGGTGGACTATGGCTACACCTTC.